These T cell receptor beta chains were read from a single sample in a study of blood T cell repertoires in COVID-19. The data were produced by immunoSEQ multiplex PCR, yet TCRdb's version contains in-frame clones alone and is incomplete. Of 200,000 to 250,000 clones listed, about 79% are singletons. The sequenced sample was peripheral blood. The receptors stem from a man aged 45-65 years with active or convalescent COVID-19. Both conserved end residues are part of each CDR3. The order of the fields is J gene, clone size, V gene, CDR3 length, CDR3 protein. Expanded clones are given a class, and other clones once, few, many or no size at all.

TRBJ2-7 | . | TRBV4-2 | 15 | CASSQGPGVEGEQYF
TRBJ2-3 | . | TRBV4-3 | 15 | CASSGVAGSTDTQYF
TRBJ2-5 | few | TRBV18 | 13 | CASSTGPQETQYF
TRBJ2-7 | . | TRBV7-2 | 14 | CASSLAVRSYEQYF
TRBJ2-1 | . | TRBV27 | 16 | CASSLGGRGYLNEQFF
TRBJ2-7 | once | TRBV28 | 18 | CASSSNPRGQGKLREQYF
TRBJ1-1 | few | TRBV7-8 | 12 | CASSFLNTEAFF
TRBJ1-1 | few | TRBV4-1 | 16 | CASSQGAGLLNTEAFF
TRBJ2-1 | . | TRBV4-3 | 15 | CASSQGQSIYNEQFF
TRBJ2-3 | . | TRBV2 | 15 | CASSEGWGEADTQYF
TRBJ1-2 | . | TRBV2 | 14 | CASSSRGLSYGYTF
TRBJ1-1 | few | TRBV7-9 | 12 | CASSFSTLGAFF
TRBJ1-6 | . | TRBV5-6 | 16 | CASSPGVSSYNSPLHF
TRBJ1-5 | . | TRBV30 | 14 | CAWSSSVSNQPQHF
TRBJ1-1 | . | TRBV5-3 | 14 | CARSLARENTEAFF
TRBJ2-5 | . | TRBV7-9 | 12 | CASSFLEETQYF
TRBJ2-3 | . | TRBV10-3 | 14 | CAISEAGPSDTQYF
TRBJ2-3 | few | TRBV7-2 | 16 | CASSPLSGRRGNTQYF
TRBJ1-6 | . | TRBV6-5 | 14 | CASRGGQGWPPLHF
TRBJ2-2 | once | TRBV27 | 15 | CASGRGVLNTGELFF
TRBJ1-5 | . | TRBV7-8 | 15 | CASSPNTGGDQPQHF
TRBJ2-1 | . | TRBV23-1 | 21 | CASSQTTSRTSGATPDNEQFF
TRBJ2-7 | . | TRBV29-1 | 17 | CSVEVYVPREGRWEQYF
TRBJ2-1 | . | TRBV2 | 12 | CASSEVANEQFF
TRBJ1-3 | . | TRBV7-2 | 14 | CASSLQFSGNTIYF
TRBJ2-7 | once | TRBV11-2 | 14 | CASSSTGNRYEQYF
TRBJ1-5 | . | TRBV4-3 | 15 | CASSQDRQGMQPQHF
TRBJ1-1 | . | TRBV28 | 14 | CASSRRGMNTEAFF
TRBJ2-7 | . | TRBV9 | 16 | CASSVEGGSFAYEQYF
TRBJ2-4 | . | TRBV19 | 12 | CASLGQGGIQYF
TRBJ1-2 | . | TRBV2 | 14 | CASSGQGLNYGYTF
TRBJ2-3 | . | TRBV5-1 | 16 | CASSRESYTVQYAQYF
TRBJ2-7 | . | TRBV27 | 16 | CASSLFHSEAPYEQYF